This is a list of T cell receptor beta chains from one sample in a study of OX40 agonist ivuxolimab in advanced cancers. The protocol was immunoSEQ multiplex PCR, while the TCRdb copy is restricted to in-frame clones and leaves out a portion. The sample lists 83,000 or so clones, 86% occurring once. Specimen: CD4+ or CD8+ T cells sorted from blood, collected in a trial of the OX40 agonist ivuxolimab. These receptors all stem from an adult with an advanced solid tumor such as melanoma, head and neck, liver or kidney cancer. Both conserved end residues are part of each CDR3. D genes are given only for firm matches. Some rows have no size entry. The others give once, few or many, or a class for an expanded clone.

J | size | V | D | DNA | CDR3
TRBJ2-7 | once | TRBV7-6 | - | TGTGCCAGCAGCAAACAGGGAGGCGGAACCTACGAGCAGTACTTC | CASSKQGGGTYEQYF
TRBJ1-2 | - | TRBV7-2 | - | TGTGCCAGCAGCTTAGATCAGCAGACGTATGGCTACACCTTC | CASSLDQQTYGYTF
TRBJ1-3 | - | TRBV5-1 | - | TGCGCCAGCAGCTTGGGGGCAGGCACCTCTGGAAACACCATATATTTT | CASSLGAGTSGNTIYF
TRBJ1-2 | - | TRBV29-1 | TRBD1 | TGCAGCGTGACAGGGGCGATCCTATCCGGCTACACCTTC | CSVTGAILSGYTF
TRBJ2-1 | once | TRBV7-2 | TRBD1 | TGTGCCAGCAGGCAAAGCGCCGGGACAGGGGGCCACAATGAGCAGTTCTTC | CASRQSAGTGGHNEQFF
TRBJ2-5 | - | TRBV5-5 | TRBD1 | TGTGCCAGCAGCCTTTCACCGGGGACAGGGGGTGAGACCCAGTACTTC | CASSLSPGTGGETQYF
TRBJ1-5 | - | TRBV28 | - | TGTGCCAGCAGTTCAAGCCCCTCCTTAAGTCGGGATCAGCCCCAGCATTTT | CASSSSPSLSRDQPQHF
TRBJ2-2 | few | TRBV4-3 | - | TGCGCCAGCAGCCAAGGGTCGGGGGCGAACACCGGGGAGCTGTTTTTT | CASSQGSGANTGELFF
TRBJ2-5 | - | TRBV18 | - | TGTGCCAGCTCACTAGGTCACCAAGAGACCCAGTACTTC | CASSLGHQETQYF
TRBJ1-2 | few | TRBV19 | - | TGTGCCAGTAGTATTAAGCCCCTCTATGGCTACACCTTC | CASSIKPLYGYTF
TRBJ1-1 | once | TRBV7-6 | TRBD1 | TGTGCCAGCAGCTTAAGGGGGACAGGACTCACTGAAGCTTTCTTT | CASSLRGTGLTEAFF
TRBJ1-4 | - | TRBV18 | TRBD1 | TGTGCCAGCTCACCTCGACAGGGAGGTAATGAAAAACTGTTTTTT | CASSPRQGGNEKLFF
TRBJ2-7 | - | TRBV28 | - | TGTGCCAGCACCCGTCCCCCGTACGAGCAGTACTTC | CASTRPPYEQYF
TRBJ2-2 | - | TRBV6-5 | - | TGTGCCAGCAGTAACCCCGCCGGGGGCACCGGGGAGCTGTTTTTT | CASSNPAGGTGELFF
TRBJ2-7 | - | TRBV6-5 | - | TGTGCCAGCAGGAGTAAGTACGAGCAGTACTTC | CASRSKYEQYF
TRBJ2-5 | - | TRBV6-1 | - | TGTGCCAGCAGTGAAGCGCGTCTGGATCATCCGGAGACCCAGTACTTC | CASSEARLDHPETQYF
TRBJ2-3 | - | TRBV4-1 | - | TGCGCCAGCAGTCAAATCAAACCAGATACGCAGTATTTT | CASSQIKPDTQYF
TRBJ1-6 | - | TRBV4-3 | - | TGCGCCAGCAGCCGCGGGACGGATTATAATTCACCCCTCCACTTT | CASSRGTDYNSPLHF
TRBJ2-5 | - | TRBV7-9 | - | TGTGCCAGCAGCTTGGCGCTACAGGGAGAGACCCAGTACTTC | CASSLALQGETQYF
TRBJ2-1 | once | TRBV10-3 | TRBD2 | TGTGCCATCAGTGACGGCGGGAGGGCCCCCAATGAGCAGTTCTTC | CAISDGGRAPNEQFF
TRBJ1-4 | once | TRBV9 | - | TGTGCCAGCAGCGTAGGACTGAATAATGAAAAACTGTTTTTT | CASSVGLNNEKLFF
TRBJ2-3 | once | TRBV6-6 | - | TGTGCCAGCAGTTTTGCCGACAGCACAGATACGCAGTATTTT | CASSFADSTDTQYF
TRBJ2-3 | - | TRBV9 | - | TGTGCCAGCAGCCCCAGGTTCCTGGATACGCAGTATTTT | CASSPRFLDTQYF
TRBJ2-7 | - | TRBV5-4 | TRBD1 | TGTGCCAGCAGCCCGGGACAGATCTCCTACGAGCAGTACTTC | CASSPGQISYEQYF
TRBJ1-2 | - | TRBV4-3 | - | TGCGCCAGCAGCTATGGGCATATCCCGTATGGCTACACCTTC | CASSYGHIPYGYTF
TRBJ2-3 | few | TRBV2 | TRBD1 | TGTGCCAGCTCACAGGGGAGCGGCACAGATACGCAGTATTTT | CASSQGSGTDTQYF
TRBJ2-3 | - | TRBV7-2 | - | TGTGCCAGCAGCCGGACGTTTAGCACAGATACGCAGTATTTT | CASSRTFSTDTQYF
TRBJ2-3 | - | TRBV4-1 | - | TGCGCCAGCAGCCCCTGGACTGCTAAGGAGGATACGCAGTATTTT | CASSPWTAKEDTQYF